This passage covers 14 T cell receptor beta chains from one sample sequenced in a study of blood T cell repertoires in COVID-19. TCRdb's table, derived via immunoSEQ multiplex PCR, lists solely in-frame clones and lacks some. The sample shows approximately 170,000 clones, more than 85% of them seen only once. Sequenced sample: peripheral blood. The receptor source for this set is a man aged 30-40 years with acute or convalescent COVID-19.

The V and J genes are TRBV12-3 or TRBV12-4 and TRBJ2-1, with no clear D. The CDR3 is 11 amino acids. The V end lost 8 bases, the J end lost 3 bases, and 5 bases lay between the germline ends. The CDR3 protein is CASGLYNEQFF. CDR3 nucleotides: TGTGCCAGCGGGCTCTACAATGAGCAGTTCTTC.

This chain connects TRBV5-1 to TRBJ1-4, with D possibly TRBD1 on 6 matching bases. In germline, CDR1 is SGHRS, CDR2 YFSETQ. V was shortened by 2 bases and J by 6 bases, with 17 bases between the two germline ends. The CDR3 spans 16 residues. The CDR3 loop is CASSFRTANIDEKLFF. CDR3 sequence (DNA): TGCGCCAGCAGCTTTAGGACAGCTAATATTGATGAAAAACTGTTTTTT.

The chain combines TRBV5-4 with TRBJ2-3; maybe TRBD2 (6 bases). Germline V lookup: CDR1 SGHNT, CDR2 YYREEE (reference sequence). The V and J ends lost 4 bases and 4 bases respectively, with 13 bases between them. There are 14 residues in the CDR3. The CDR3 sequence: CASSGAGGADTQYF. For the CDR3, the DNA is TGTGCCAGCAGCGGAGCGGGTGGGGCAGATACGCAGTATTTT.

This clone was counted between two and nine times. The CDR3 DNA reads as TGTGCCAGCAGTTACTCCGGAGCAGTTTACAATGAGCAGTTCTTC. Encoded protein: CASSYSGAVYNEQFF. This sequence joins TRBV6-5 and TRBJ2-1; no definite D call. The CDR3 consists of 15 residues. V lost 0 bases, J lost 4 bases, and 10 bases lay in between. Germline CDR1 reads MNHEY; CDR2 reads SVGAGI.

The V and J genes are TRBV6-2 or TRBV6-3 and TRBJ1-6; tentatively, D is TRBD1 (5 bases). Germline V gives CDR1 MNHEY, CDR2 SVGEGT. This CDR3 region has 13 residues. Trimming took 2 bases from V and 7 from J, leaving 6 bases between them. This CDR3 reads CASSYRQNSPLHF. CDR3 DNA sequence: TGTGCCAGCAGTTACCGACAGAATTCACCCCTCCACTTT.

The rearrangement uses TRBV6-5 and TRBJ1-3; D remains unclear. Germline V lookup: CDR1 MNHEY, CDR2 SVGAGI. Deletions cut 8 bases from V and 4 bases from J, with 6 bases between. This CDR3 spans 11 amino acids. CDR3 nucleotides: TGTGCCAGCTCTAGGGGAAACACCATATATTTT. Translation: CASSRGNTIYF.

The V and J genes are TRBV28 and TRBJ1-2, with a weak D call TRBD1 (6 bases). This CDR3 region has 16 residues. Germline-derived CDR1 and CDR2 are MDHEN and SYDVKM. The germline V and J ends were trimmed by 1 base and 6 bases, with 18 bases remaining between them. The CDR3 nucleotides are TGTGCCAGCAGTTTATTCCGGGACATTCGTCCCCATGGCTACACCTTC. As protein: CASSLFRDIRPHGYTF.

The chain joins TRBV12-3 or TRBV12-4 to TRBJ1-1, with D perhaps TRBD1 (5 bases). V was pared by 7 bases and J by 11 bases, with 14 bases between. This CDR3 contains 11 residues. As DNA, the CDR3 is TGTGCCAGCAAAATCCGGGGGATGGCTTTCTTT. This sequence encodes CASKIRGMAFF.

This chain joins TRBV7-3 and TRBJ1-3; D gene unclear. Per germline, CDR1 SGHTA and CDR2 FQGTGA. V lost 0 bases and J lost 4, with 13 bases in between. The CDR3 runs to 16 residues. CDR3 bases: TGTGCCAGCAGCTTAACGGCGGGTAGCTCGGGAAACACCATATATTTT. Residues: CASSLTAGSSGNTIYF.

The V call is TRBV28, the J call TRBJ1-1, with D possibly being TRBD1 (6 bases). Germline CDR1 and CDR2: MDHEN and SYDVKM. V was pared by 2 bases and J by 5 bases, with 15 bases between. The CDR3 sequence is 15 residues long. The CDR3 region is CASSLPAGVRTEAFF. In nucleotides, the CDR3 is TGTGCCAGCAGTTTACCGGCAGGGGTGAGGACTGAAGCTTTCTTT.

This chain connects TRBV7-9 to TRBJ1-5; 9 nucleotides align to TRBD1. The ends lost 4 bases at V and 2 bases at J; junction bases unmatched: 9. CDR3 length equals 17 residues. Germline CDR1 SEHNR, CDR2 FQNEAQ (reference sequence). CDR3 sequence (DNA): TGTGCCAGCAGCTCTTCGACAGGGGGTGGGGGCAATCAGCCCCAGCATTTT. Its translation: CASSSSTGGGGNQPQHF.

J is TRBJ1-1 and V is TRBV5-4, with 8 bases fitting TRBD1. V shed 1 base and J 2 bases; nucleotides not matched to a gene: 7. CDR1 and CDR2 (germline): SGHNT, YYREEE (reference sequence). CDR3 size: 16 residues. The CDR3 sequence: CASSLKTGAPNTEAFF. The CDR3 DNA reads TGTGCCAGCAGCTTGAAGACAGGGGCGCCAAACACTGAAGCTTTCTTT.

This rearrangement joins TRBV5-1 to TRBJ1-1; D remains ambiguous. Trimming removed 2 bases from V and 4 bases from J, with 18 bases in between. Germline V CDR1 and CDR2: SGHRS, YFSETQ. The length of the CDR3 is 16 residues. The DNA of the CDR3 is TGCGCCAGCAGCTTATCCGGCAGGCCGTTCGGCACTGAAGCTTTCTTT. Its translation: CASSLSGRPFGTEAFF.

The chain recombines TRBV28 with TRBJ1-2; D is ambiguous. The CDR3 is 10 amino acids. The germline gives CDR1 MDHEN, CDR2 SYDVKM. CDR3 protein: CAAANYGYTF. DNA for the CDR3: TGTGCTGCGGCGAACTATGGCTACACCTTC.